The subject of this entry is one TCR beta chain. Its antigen is not identified. It was by quantitative 5'-RACE with molecular barcodes that TCR beta libraries were made. One entry per CDR3 protein, called by TCRdb with MiXCR from the 5' RACE reads. This table holds hundreds of thousands of distinct CDR3 sequences, about an eighth found once. These data come from a study of CD8 T cells in ankylosing spondylitis. The CDR3 contains 14 residues. CDR1 is SGHRS and CDR2 is YFSETQ in the germline V gene. V shed 0 bases and J shed 6 bases, with 11 bases lying between them. Notes on the study in general: Within matched ankylosing spondylitis synovial fluid, disease-linked clones were reportedly significantly enriched. There was a TCR beta motif, made of eight highly homologous variants, that appeared characteristic of ankylosing spondylitis blood.

The source material was blood, either unsorted or a sorted T cell fraction (not recorded which). The chain has TRBV5-1 and TRBJ2-3; TRBD1 is a possible D gene (5 bases). The sequence was collected from a male donor with ankylosing spondylitis. The CDR3 here is CASSLGGYRDTQYF. In nucleotides, the CDR3 is TGCGCCAGCAGCTTGGGGGGATACAGGGATACGCAGTATTTT. Together with reference TRBV5-1 and TRBJ2-3, the CDR3 gives the full variable domain: KAGVTQTPRYLIKTRGQQVTLSCSPISGHRSVSWYQQTPGQGLQFLFEYFSETQRNKGNFPGRFSGRQFSNSRSEMNVSTLELGDSALYLCASSLGGYRDTQYFGPGTRLTVL.